What follows is one T cell receptor beta chain and its context. Its antigen is currently unknown. This sample is part of a study of tumor-infiltrating lymphocytes in glioblastoma multiforme. Points from the study as a whole: T cells were not sorted into functional subsets. Clone frequencies may be distorted by unequal TCR transcripts per cell.

TCR beta libraries were built from RNA through three nested multiplex PCR rounds using modified ARM-PCR. Input was 0.5 ug total RNA, reverse-transcribed with a C-beta primer. TCRdb passed the multiplex PCR reads through MiXCR, listing each CDR3 protein once. The sample consists of some 15,000 distinct CDR3 sequences, approximately 71% of them appearing once. V was pared by 5 bases and J by 6 bases, with 14 bases between. CDR3 length: 13 residues. The germline V gene encodes CDR1 DFQATT and CDR2 SNEGSKA (reference sequence). Sequencing input: brain tumor tissue. The V and J genes are TRBV20-1 and TRBJ1-5; D possibly corresponds to TRBD1 (5 bases). The clonotype was recovered from a male donor with glioblastoma. CDR3 coding DNA: TGCAGTGCTTTCCCGGGGCCTCTTCAGCCCCAGCATTTT. This gives the protein CSAFPGPLQPQHF.